The 26 T cell receptor beta chains listed next were all sequenced from one sample in a study of CD8+CD57+ T cells in acquired aplastic anemia. CD8+CD57+ cell expansion had been shown by flow cytometry in patients chosen for sequencing. Genomic DNA constituted the template upon which TCR beta VDJ and CDR3 profiling was performed. TCRdb independently ran MiXCR on the reads; one entry per CDR3 protein. This sample has around 200,000 distinct CDR3 sequences, with roughly half found just once. Input material: sorted CD4+, CD8+, or CD8+CD57+ T cells (not recorded which) from PBMCs. Receptors were obtained from a human donor with aplastic anemia.

The J gene is TRBJ2-5, the V gene TRBV4-1; TRBD2 aligns across 11 bases. The J segment lost 4 bases and the V segment lost 5 bases, leaving 6 bases of the junction unmatched. The CDR3 runs to 15 residues. The germline gives CDR1 MGHRA, CDR2 YSYEKL. For the CDR3, the DNA is TGCGCCAGCAGCTTCGGTAGCGGGGGGGCAGAGACCCAGTACTTC. Its protein is CASSFGSGGAETQYF.

This clonotype appeared a few times. The V and J genes are TRBV30 and TRBJ1-2; TRBD1 matches at 7 bases. In germline, CDR1 is GTSNPN, CDR2 SVGIG (reference sequence). CDR3 length: 12 amino acids. V was pared by 4 bases and J by 5 bases, with 4 bases of the junction left unmatched. The CDR3 DNA sequence: TGTGCCTGGAAGGGGGCAGGGTATGGCTACACCTTC. This translates into CAWKGAGYGYTF. Full variable domain (missing parts from reference TRBV30 and TRBJ1-2): SQTIHQWPATLVQPVGSPLSLECTVEGTSNPNLYWYRQAAGRGLQLLFYSVGIGQISSEVPQNLSASRPQDRQFILSSKKLLLSDSGFYLCAWKGAGYGYTFGSGTRLTVV.

Concerning this clonotype: Relative to the germline gene, one junction end is altered; a read error may explain this. The V gene is TRBV29-1, the J gene TRBJ2-3; D not certain. The CDR3 loop spans 14 amino acids. Germline V gene data show CDR1 as SQVTM and CDR2 as ANQGSEA. The CDR3 loop reads CSVANPYLTDTQYF. CDR3 sequence (DNA): TGCAGCGTTGCCAACCCGTACCTCACAGATACGCAGTATTTC.

This rearrangement joins TRBV20-1 to TRBJ2-3; the match to TRBD2 covers 10 bases. From germline, CDR1 is DFQATT and CDR2 SNEGSKA (reference sequence). The junction had 10 bases not matched to a gene; V was cut back by 5 bases and J by 2 bases. This CDR3 is 16 amino acids long. CDR3 DNA sequence: TGCAGTGCTCGATTACTAGCGGGACCTTCCACAGATACGCAGTATTTT. Residues: CSARLLAGPSTDTQYF.

Comments on this clonotype: A read error may be the cause here, since a much bigger clone is one base away. The chain uses TRBV6-2 or TRBV6-3 and TRBJ2-7; D unresolved. In germline, CDR1 is MNHEY, CDR2 SVGEGT. The CDR3 length is 13 residues. For the CDR3, the DNA is TGTGCCAGCAGTGATGACGGATTCGGCGAGCGGTACTTC. It translates to CASSDDGFGERYF.

There are a few counts of this clonotype. The chain links TRBV6-1 to TRBJ2-4; no definite D call. V shed 7 bases and J shed 8 bases, with 18 bases lying between them. The CDR3 is made up of 14 amino acids. The germline V gene has CDR1 MNHNS and CDR2 SASEGT. The CDR3 sequence: CASTSRRSTDIQYF. CDR3 DNA: TGTGCCAGCACCTCCCGACGGTCCACGGACATTCAGTACTTC.

The J gene is TRBJ2-5, the V gene TRBV2; 7 nucleotides align to TRBD1. The V gene end was trimmed by 6 bases and the J gene end by 1 base; junction bases not matched to a gene: 2. Germline CDR1 reads SNHLY; CDR2 reads FYNNEI. This CDR3 has 13 amino acids. Here the CDR3 reads CASRGTVQETQYF. Here the CDR3 DNA reads TGTGCCAGCAGGGGGACAGTCCAAGAGACCCAGTACTTC.

This clonotype was picked up a small number of times. This rearrangement joins TRBV2 to TRBJ1-5; 9 bases line up with TRBD1. CDR1 and CDR2 from the germline V gene are SNHLY and FYNNEI. This CDR3 is built from 13 residues. V shed 4 bases and J 7 bases; nucleotides not matched to a gene: 2. The CDR3 nucleotides are TGTGCCAGCAGTGGGACAGGGGCGCAGCCCCAGCATTTT. Translation gives CASSGTGAQPQHF.

On this clonotype itself: The junction shows a germline mismatch at one end, possibly a read error. The J gene is TRBJ1-4, the V gene TRBV19; a weak D match, TRBD1 (6 bases). In germline, CDR1 is LNHDA, CDR2 SQIVND (reference sequence). The CDR3 spans 14 residues. The CDR3 loop is CASSPRGADEKLFF. CDR3 DNA sequence: TGTGCCAGCTCACCACGGGGGGCGGATGAAAAACTCTTTTTT.

This clonotype was detected many times. The rearrangement links TRBV19 to TRBJ2-2; 11 bases agree with TRBD1. CDR3 length equals 20 residues. CDR1 LNHDA and CDR2 SQIVND come from the germline V gene (reference sequence). Trimming cost V 3 bases and J 7 bases; bases outside gene matches: 19. CDR3 protein: CASSIRTGGANLGRGGELFF. Here the CDR3 DNA reads TGTGCCAGTAGTATCAGGACAGGGGGCGCCAATTTGGGACGGGGCGGGGAGCTGTTTTTT. The whole variable domain, filled in from reference TRBV19 and TRBJ2-2, reads DGGITQSPKYLFRKEGQNVTLSCEQNLNHDAMYWYRQDPGQGLRLIYYSQIVNDFQKGDIAEGYSVSREKKESFPLTVTSAQKNPTAFYLCASSIRTGGANLGRGGELFFGEGSRLTVL.

This clonotype was observed many times. This rearrangement joins TRBV15 to TRBJ2-7; perhaps TRBD2 as D (6 bases). V was clipped by 0 bases and J by 4 bases, with 25 bases between them. This CDR3 region has 19 residues. CDR1 LNHNV and CDR2 YYDKDF come from the germline V gene (reference sequence). The CDR3 coding sequence is TGTGCCACCAGCAGAGAAGGAGGGCCCCGGAGGCCGGGGGATTACGAGCAGTACTTC. Residues: CATSREGGPRRPGDYEQYF.

The sample holds many counts of this clonotype. The CDR3 DNA sequence: TGTGCCAGCCGGGACAGGGGGCAGGGAGAAAAACTGTTTTTT. This gives the protein CASRDRGQGEKLFF. This rearrangement joins TRBV19 to TRBJ1-4; 12 bases match TRBD1. The CDR3 covers 14 residues. The V segment lost 9 bases and the J segment 8 bases; nucleotides outside the gene matches: 7. The germline CDR1 and CDR2 sequences are LNHDA and SQIVND (reference sequence). Together with reference TRBV19 and TRBJ1-4, the CDR3 gives the full variable domain: DGGITQSPKYLFRKEGQNVTLSCEQNLNHDAMYWYRQDPGQGLRLIYYSQIVNDFQKGDIAEGYSVSREKKESFPLTVTSAQKNPTAFYLCASRDRGQGEKLFFGSGTQLSVL.

The CDR3 is CASSMRSHQPQHF. CDR3 nucleotides: TGTGCCAGTAGTATGCGTTCCCATCAGCCCCAGCATTTT. This sequence joins TRBV19 and TRBJ1-5; D ambiguous. Per germline, CDR1 LNHDA and CDR2 SQIVND (reference sequence). The germline V and J ends were trimmed by 3 bases and 5 bases, with 8 bases remaining between them. The CDR3 length is 13 residues.

The gene calls are TRBV12-3 or TRBV12-4 and TRBJ1-5; a weak D match, TRBD1 (5 bases). CDR3 length: 15 residues. The CDR3 spells CASVATGRGNQPQHF. In DNA form, the CDR3 reads TGTGCTAGTGTCGCCACAGGTAGGGGAAATCAGCCCCAGCATTTT.

The chain joins TRBV2 to TRBJ1-6; D unresolved. The V end was cut by 5 bases, the J end by 5 bases, with 10 bases between. Germline V CDR1 and CDR2: SNHLY, FYNNEI. CDR3 length: 14 amino acids. The CDR3 nucleotides are TGTGCCAGCAGTTTTGTCAGCAATAATTCACCCCTCCACTTT. It specifies CASSFVSNNSPLHF.

This clonotype was seen a few times. The chain carries TRBV29-1 and TRBJ2-7, with D tentatively TRBD1 or TRBD2 (5 bases each). Germline V lookup: CDR1 SQVTM, CDR2 ANQGSEA. V was pared by 4 bases and J by 7 bases, with 20 bases between. The CDR3 runs to 14 residues. CDR3 sequence reads: CSVVFFSGQREQYF. The DNA of the CDR3 is TGCAGCGTTGTTTTCTTTTCGGGGCAGAGGGAGCAGTACTTC.

The table lists this clonotype with a count of one. The V call is TRBV10-1, the J call TRBJ2-7; 9 positions match TRBD1. The CDR3 extends over 14 amino acids. The V gene end was trimmed by 10 bases and the J gene end by 1 base; junction bases not matched to a gene: 8. The germline V gene has CDR1 WNHNN and CDR2 SYGVQD (reference sequence). CDR3 in DNA: TGCGCCACCCCTTCCGGGACAGGGTCCTACGAGCAGTACTTC. Translating it yields CATPSGTGSYEQYF.

V and J are TRBV7-9 and TRBJ2-2; D not certain. The CDR3 runs to 12 residues. The germline gives CDR1 SEHNR, CDR2 FQNEAQ (reference sequence). Trimming removed 0 bases at V and 7 bases at J, with 3 bases between. The chain's CDR3 is CASSLAGGELFF. The DNA of the CDR3 is TGTGCCAGCAGCTTAGCAGGCGGGGAGCTGTTTTTT.

The rearrangement uses TRBV6-5 and TRBJ2-4; D tentatively fits TRBD1 or TRBD2 (6 bases each). This CDR3 spans 18 amino acids. Germline V CDR1 and CDR2: MNHEY, SVGAGI. The germline V and J ends were trimmed by 6 bases and 0 bases, with 21 bases remaining between them. In DNA form, the CDR3 reads TGTGCCAGCAGGCACGGGACAAAGGGGGGAGTAGCCAAAAACATTCAGTACTTC. Residues: CASRHGTKGGVAKNIQYF.

This clonotype was detected a few times. A read error may be the cause here, since a much bigger clone is one base away. V and J are TRBV29-1 and TRBJ1-2; TRBD1 matches at 10 bases. This CDR3 contains 15 residues. The germline gives CDR1 SQVTM, CDR2 ANQGSEA. Germline trimming cut 1 base from V and 6 bases from J; bases unmatched to any gene: 8. In nucleotides, the CDR3 is TGCAGCGTTGAAGCTAGCGGGACAGGGGTGGATGGCTACACCTTC. Its protein product is CSVEASGTGVDGYTF.

The chain carries TRBV19 and TRBJ1-1; D call uncertain. V gave up 7 bases and J gave up 12 bases, with 15 bases separating them. The CDR3 extends over 11 amino acids. CDR1 is LNHDA, CDR2 SQIVND, per germline (reference sequence). The CDR3 here is CASTWRIGTFF. CDR3 DNA sequence: TGTGCCAGTACATGGCGGATCGGAACTTTCTTT.

This clonotype was recorded at least ten times. The V call is TRBV24-1, the J call TRBJ2-5; 7 bases align to TRBD1. The length of the CDR3 is 15 residues. The germline gives CDR1 KGHDR, CDR2 SFDVKD. With V trimmed by 4 bases and J by 5 bases, 9 bases remained unmatched. Written as DNA, the CDR3 is TGTGCCACCAGTGACAGACAGGGTAGTGGGGAGACCCAGTACTTC. Amino acids: CATSDRQGSGETQYF.

This clonotype occurred a few times. The chain carries TRBV12-3 or TRBV12-4 and TRBJ1-2; D is perhaps TRBD1 (6 bases). This CDR3 comprises 14 residues. Trimming took off 6 bases at V and 2 bases at J, with 13 bases between the two ends. CDR3 bases: TGTGCCAGCAGCTTGGGACAAGTAAACTATGGCTACACCTTC. Translation: CASSLGQVNYGYTF.

CDR3 in amino acids: CATSDGTVNTEAFF. CDR3 DNA: TGTGCCACCAGTGATGGCACAGTGAACACTGAAGCTTTCTTT. The chain has TRBV24-1 and TRBJ1-1; D call uncertain. CDR1 is KGHDR, CDR2 SFDVKD, per germline. The length of the CDR3 is 14 residues. The V end lost 3 bases, the J end lost 0 bases, and 7 bases lay between the germline ends.

V usage is TRBV25-1 and J usage is TRBJ2-7, with D hard to call. Trimming left V 6 bases short and J 4 bases short, with 10 bases between. Germline lookup yields CDR1 MGHDK and CDR2 SYGVNS. The CDR3 length is 12 residues. In DNA, the CDR3 is TGTGCCAGCAGGGTCGGGTTTTACGAGCAGTACTTC. Translated, it gives CASRVGFYEQYF.

On this clonotype: Since a much larger clone is just one base distant, this may be a read error. This sequence joins TRBV7-2 and TRBJ2-7; tentatively, D is TRBD2 (5 bases). Germline V gives CDR1 SGHTA, CDR2 FQGNSA. Deletions cut 6 bases from V and 3 bases from J, with 18 bases between. This CDR3 comprises 15 residues. The CDR3 bases are TGTGCCAGCAGTAGCGAGACCATTAGCTTCTACGAGCAGTACTTC. Encoded protein: CASSSETISFYEQYF.